The 29 T cell receptor beta chains listed next were all sequenced from one sample in a study of cytomegalovirus exposure and HLA in healthy donors. With 60 Vbeta and 13 Jbeta primers, the PCR was carried out. Repertoires were generated with immunoSEQ multiplex PCR, while TCRdb's copy carries only in-frame clones and drops some. The data show about 140,000 clones, roughly 79% seen once. Sequencing used PBMCs. The receptors were gathered from a woman between 55 and 75 years old in good health and CMV-seropositive.

The chain links TRBV11-3 to TRBJ2-6; TRBD2 is a possible D gene (5 bases). CDR1 is SGHNT and CDR2 is YENEEA in the germline V gene. The CDR3 is 18 amino acids. Trimming removed 5 bases at V and 4 bases at J, with 21 bases between. The CDR3 spells CASSRRGLGREGANVLTF. CDR3 DNA sequence: TGTGCCAGCAGCCGCCGCGGGTTGGGGAGAGAAGGGGCCAACGTCCTGACTTTC. Combining the CDR3 with reference TRBV11-3 and TRBJ2-6 gives the whole variable domain EAGVVQSPRYKIIEKKQPVAFWCNPISGHNTLYWYLQNLGQGPELLIRYENEEAVDDSQLPKDRFSAERLKGVDSTLKIQPAELGDSAVYLCASSRRGLGREGANVLTFGAGSRLTVL.

V gene TRBV4-1 combines with J gene TRBJ2-7; D may be TRBD1 (5 bases). Trimming pared 0 bases from V and 0 bases from J, leaving 12 bases between. This CDR3 has 16 amino acids. CDR1 is MGHRA, CDR2 YSYEKL, per germline. As DNA, the CDR3 is TGCGCCAGCAGCCAAGATTTCTACAGGAGCTCCTACGAGCAGTACTTC. Protein product: CASSQDFYRSSYEQYF.

The chain is built from TRBV30 and TRBJ2-6; 7 bases agree with TRBD2. CDR3 length equals 16 residues. Germline lookup yields CDR1 GTSNPN and CDR2 SVGIG (reference sequence). V lost 5 bases and J lost 4; bases outside the gene matches: 11. CDR3 in amino acids: CAWVEGGPSGANVLTF. DNA of the CDR3: TGTGCCTGGGTGGAGGGAGGGCCGTCCGGGGCCAACGTCCTGACTTTC.

CDR3 loop: CASRASETYEQYF. Here the CDR3 DNA reads TGTGCCAGCAGGGCCTCGGAGACCTACGAGCAGTACTTC. J is TRBJ2-7 and V is TRBV28; D ambiguous. The CDR3 loop spans 13 amino acids. The germline CDR1 and CDR2 sequences are MDHEN and SYDVKM. V shed 6 bases and J shed 2 bases, with 11 bases lying between them.

The chain carries TRBV18 and TRBJ2-7; D is uncertain. The CDR3 consists of 14 residues. Germline V CDR1 and CDR2: KGHSH, LQKENI. Trimming removed 1 base at V and 0 bases at J, with 7 bases between. CDR3 amino acids: CASSPLRGSYEQYF. DNA of the CDR3: TGTGCCAGCTCACCACTTCGCGGCTCCTACGAGCAGTACTTC.

The gene calls are TRBV28 and TRBJ1-2; 8 nucleotides agree with TRBD1. The CDR3 runs to 14 residues. Trimming removed 6 bases from V and 7 bases from J; junction bases left unmatched: 10. CDR1 and CDR2 (germline): MDHEN, SYDVKM. The CDR3: CASRRGTGSGGYTF. DNA for the CDR3: TGTGCCAGCAGACGGGGGACAGGTTCAGGTGGCTACACCTTC.

The gene calls are TRBV4-1 and TRBJ2-5; D is perhaps TRBD1 (6 bases). CDR1 and CDR2 from the germline V gene are MGHRA and YSYEKL. Trimming cost V 1 base and J 5 bases, with 11 bases left between them. This CDR3 is 14 amino acids long. CDR3 sequence: CASSQGHRDETQYF. Here the CDR3 DNA reads TGCGCCAGCAGCCAAGGCCACAGGGATGAGACCCAGTACTTC.

This clone came up once. The J gene is TRBJ2-5, the V gene TRBV27; 10 nucleotides match TRBD2. The CDR3 spans 15 residues. Germline CDR1 MNHEY, CDR2 SMNVEV (reference sequence). V lost 7 bases and J lost 1; bases outside the gene matches: 6. The CDR3, as DNA: TGTGCCAGCACAGGCTTAGCGGGGGGCCAAGAGACCCAGTACTTC. This encodes CASTGLAGGQETQYF.

V and J are TRBV30 and TRBJ2-5; 7 nucleotides align to TRBD2. Germline V gene lookup returns CDR1 GTSNPN and CDR2 SVGIG (reference sequence). J gave up 2 bases and V 2 bases, and 8 bases lay outside the gene matches. The CDR3 extends over 15 amino acids. CDR3 protein: CAWSLGGWKQETQYF. DNA for the CDR3: TGTGCCTGGAGTTTGGGGGGGTGGAAACAAGAGACCCAGTACTTC.

This chain joins TRBV5-6 and TRBJ2-5; the match to TRBD1 covers 11 bases. The germline V gene encodes CDR1 SGHDT and CDR2 YYEEEE. J lost 7 bases, V lost 3 bases, and 8 bases had no gene match. The CDR3 spans 15 residues. The CDR3: CASSSRGGTGGTQYF. The DNA for the CDR3 is TGTGCCAGCAGCTCCCGGGGGGGGACAGGGGGGACCCAGTACTTC.

The chain has TRBV28 and TRBJ2-5; 7 bases match TRBD1. The CDR3 extends over 15 amino acids. In germline, CDR1 is MDHEN, CDR2 SYDVKM. V lost 7 bases, J lost 4 bases, and 12 bases stayed unmatched. Here the CDR3 DNA reads TGTGCCAGCACCCCGCGAAGGGGGCGGTCAGAGACCCAGTACTTC. This sequence encodes CASTPRRGRSETQYF.

The chain has TRBV11-3 and TRBJ2-6; D not resolved. CDR3 length: 14 amino acids. Germline V gives CDR1 SGHNT, CDR2 YENEEA. V was cut by 7 bases and J by 2 bases, with 9 bases left in between. CDR3 region: CASTSGTGANVLTF. The DNA of the CDR3 is TGTGCCAGCACCTCAGGTACTGGGGCCAACGTCCTGACTTTC.

In nucleotides, the CDR3 is TGTGCCAGCAGTTACCGGGGGGCGGGAGCATACAATGAGCAGTTCTTC. Amino acids: CASSYRGAGAYNEQFF. The chain carries TRBV6-5 and TRBJ2-1, with D perhaps matching TRBD2 (7 bases). The V end was cut by 2 bases, the J end by 4 bases, with 15 bases between. Germline loops: CDR1 MNHEY, CDR2 SVGAGI. The CDR3 sequence is 16 residues long.

The chain has TRBV29-1 and TRBJ1-3; no clear D gene. The germline V and J ends were trimmed by 3 bases and 0 bases, with 12 bases remaining between them. Germline assignment: CDR1 SQVTM and CDR2 ANQGSEA. This CDR3 has 15 amino acids. The CDR3 nucleotides read TGCAGCGTTGACAAGCTACCCAACTCTGGAAACACCATATATTTT. Protein: CSVDKLPNSGNTIYF.

This clone was recorded a few times. The chain is built from TRBV19 and TRBJ1-5; 9 bases fit TRBD1. V lost 5 bases to trimming and J lost 3 bases; unmatched junction nucleotides: 5. This CDR3 is 15 amino acids long. Germline V gene data show CDR1 as LNHDA and CDR2 as SQIVND (reference sequence). The chain's CDR3 is CASSYRDRDNQPQHF. The DNA of the CDR3 is TGTGCCAGTAGTTACCGGGACAGGGACAATCAGCCCCAGCATTTT.

CDR3 residues: CASSSGLGVSYNEQFF. For the CDR3, the DNA is TGTGCCAGCAGCTCGGGACTGGGGGTTTCCTACAATGAGCAGTTCTTC. V and J are TRBV7-3 and TRBJ2-1; D might be TRBD2 (6 bases). V dropped 4 bases and J dropped 1 base, with 14 bases sitting between them. The CDR3 has 16 amino acids. The V gene's germline CDR1 is SGHTA and CDR2 FQGTGA.

The gene calls are TRBV7-8 and TRBJ2-5; possible D gene TRBD2, 6 bases. V was shortened by 3 bases and J by 5 bases, with 16 bases between the two germline ends. CDR3 length equals 15 residues. CDR1 and CDR2 from the germline V gene are SGHVS and FQNEAQ. This CDR3 reads CASSLAGIREETQYF. The CDR3 nucleotides read TGTGCCAGCAGCTTGGCGGGGATTAGGGAGGAGACCCAGTACTTC.

The chain links TRBV7-2 to TRBJ2-7, with 9 bases fitting TRBD1. The CDR3 runs 16 residues. J gave up 5 bases and V 5 bases, and 13 bases lay outside the gene matches. Per the germline V gene, CDR1 is SGHTA and CDR2 is FQGNSA. The CDR3 sequence is CASSVNSGTGNDEQYF. As DNA, the CDR3 is TGTGCCAGCAGCGTGAACTCCGGGACAGGGAACGACGAGCAGTACTTC. Filled out from reference TRBV7-2 and TRBJ2-7, the complete variable domain reads GAGVSQSPSNKVTEKGKDVELRCDPISGHTALYWYRQSLGQGLEFLIYFQGNSAPDKSGLPSDRFSAERTGGSVSTLTIQRTQQEDSAVYLCASSVNSGTGNDEQYFGPGTRLTVT.

The rearrangement links TRBV6-5 to TRBJ2-7; 7 bases fit TRBD2. V gave up 8 bases and J gave up 2 bases; unmatched junction bases: 6. The CDR3 has 13 residues. Germline assignment: CDR1 MNHEY and CDR2 SVGAGI. Here the CDR3 reads CASQLAQTYEQYF. In DNA, the CDR3 is TGTGCCAGCCAACTAGCGCAAACCTACGAGCAGTACTTC.

This clone occurred a few times. The V gene is TRBV29-1, the J gene TRBJ1-1; D perhaps matches TRBD1 (5 bases). This CDR3 is 12 amino acids long. The germline gives CDR1 SQVTM, CDR2 ANQGSEA. V lost 4 bases, J lost 6 bases, and 12 bases lay in between. CDR3 DNA: TGCAGCGTTGTCAAGGGGCCTTCTGAAGCTTTCTTT. Its protein is CSVVKGPSEAFF.

This sequence joins TRBV5-4 and TRBJ2-7, with TRBD2 matching 10 bases. This CDR3 region has 15 residues. CDR1 SGHNT and CDR2 YYREEE come from the germline V gene (reference sequence). The V segment lost 2 bases and the J segment 4 bases; nucleotides outside the gene matches: 6. The CDR3 nucleotides are TGTGCCAGCAGCTTTCGGGCTAGCGGGGGTTACGAGCAGTACTTC. This sequence encodes CASSFRASGGYEQYF.

The rearrangement links TRBV19 to TRBJ2-7; unclear D gene. Trimming shortened V by 6 bases and J by 3 bases, and 9 bases separated the two germline ends. The CDR3 has 12 amino acids. The V gene's germline CDR1 is LNHDA and CDR2 SQIVND (reference sequence). CDR3 sequence: CASSATGYEQYF. The CDR3, as DNA: TGTGCCAGTAGCGCTACGGGCTACGAGCAGTACTTC.

The chain combines TRBV7-3 with TRBJ2-1; TRBD1 agrees at 8 bases. This CDR3 is built from 16 residues. The germline CDR1 and CDR2 sequences are SGHTA and FQGTGA. V lost 5 bases and J lost 8; bases outside the gene matches: 14. This CDR3 is CASSPGQGSFTDEQFF. CDR3 nucleotides: TGTGCCAGCAGCCCTGGACAGGGTAGTTTTACAGATGAGCAGTTCTTC.

The V call is TRBV7-3, the J call TRBJ1-5; D is unclear. The length of the CDR3 is 15 residues. Looked up from germline, CDR1 is SGHTA and CDR2 is FQGTGA. The V gene lost 3 bases and the J gene lost 8 bases, with 17 bases spanning the gap. CDR3 DNA: TGTGCCAGCAGCTTTCGGGGTACAACATCAGAGCCCCAGCATTTT. This translates into CASSFRGTTSEPQHF.

The chain uses TRBV4-3 and TRBJ2-5; D remains ambiguous. V lost 2 bases, J lost 2 bases, and 9 bases lay in between. Germline CDR1 and CDR2: LGHNA and YSLEER. The CDR3 is 14 amino acids. CDR3 amino acids: CASSQSLRQETQYF. CDR3 nucleotides: TGCGCCAGCAGCCAAAGTCTACGACAAGAGACCCAGTACTTC.

V usage is TRBV5-1 and J usage is TRBJ1-6; a weak D match, TRBD1 (6 bases). V lost 4 bases and J 8 bases, leaving 16 bases between the germline ends. Germline V gene sequence: CDR1 SGHRS, CDR2 YFSETQ. The CDR3 runs to 15 residues. Here the CDR3 DNA reads TGCGCCAGCAGCCCAGGGGAGGGCTTGGATTCACCCCTCCACTTT. As protein: CASSPGEGLDSPLHF.

This clone was detected only a few times. V is TRBV5-8 and J is TRBJ2-1; 7 bases agree with TRBD2. The germline gives CDR1 SGHTS, CDR2 YDEGEE. Germline trimming cut 3 bases from V and 5 bases from J; bases unmatched to any gene: 5. CDR3 size: 14 residues. This CDR3 reads CASSSRDYNNEQFF. As DNA, the CDR3 is TGTGCCAGCAGCTCCCGGGACTATAACAATGAGCAGTTCTTC.

The V gene is TRBV7-9, the J gene TRBJ1-3, with 7 bases lining up with TRBD1. Germline loops: CDR1 SEHNR, CDR2 FQNEAQ (reference sequence). The CDR3 is 16 amino acids. V shed 6 bases and J 4 bases; nucleotides not matched to a gene: 12. Here the CDR3 DNA reads TGTGCCAGCAGACCCAACCCGGGGACAGAAGGAAACACCATATATTTT. Amino acids: CASRPNPGTEGNTIYF.

The chain carries TRBV5-6 and TRBJ2-7; TRBD1 matches at 11 bases. V trimming: 4 bases; J trimming: 4 bases; junction bases outside the gene matches: 10. The CDR3 is 16 residues long. Germline V lookup: CDR1 SGHDT, CDR2 YYEEEE. The CDR3 bases are TGTGCCAGCAGCCCTTCGGGGACAGGGGGGATTTACGAGCAGTACTTC. This gives the protein CASSPSGTGGIYEQYF.